This TCR beta chain originates from a study of shared clonotypes between healthy human individuals (dated by TCRdb to 2018 to 2021). In the study overall: Two women and a few men aged 18 to 49 years were included in the cohort. Libraries were prepared and TCR repertoires were sequenced by different laboratories using diverse techniques, in order to increase sequencing depth and limit assay-specific biases. Leukapheresis yielded between about 0.85 and 10 billion PBMCs per donor. For each donor, three plates each were used for CD4 naive and CD4 memory, two plates were used for CD8 naive, and one plate was used for CD8 memory. Blood TCR repertoires of about five healthy adults were deeply sequenced to estimate repertoire size and the extent of clonotype sharing between individuals. What the work shows at the level of the full study, not this receptor alone: When four donors were compared, the shared fraction of clonotypes was roughly 4.8% for naive CD4, roughly 3.3% for naive CD8, 2.3% for memory CD4, and 0.4% for memory CD8. The genetic and exposure-history diversity represented was limited by the small number of donors. Compared with non-shared clonotypes, the clonotypes found in all four sorted-subset donors had higher generation probabilities. Sampling was limited to blood, and TCR repertoires in tissue likely differ from TCR repertoires in blood. Estimated clonotype richness was generally larger for naive than for memory subsets. Pairwise subsampling indicated that sequencing depth was expected to affect the degree of clonotype sharing among donors. Rarefaction of sorted-subset datasets indicated incomplete sequencing despite the large sequencing depth.

The CDR3 numbers 16 residues from cysteine through phenylalanine. Left in the record is the CDR3 DNA by itself, 48 bases read in frame from the first base. Trimming removed 1 base from V and 5 bases from J, leaving 15 bases between the germline ends. Reading the germline V gene gives CDR1 SGHTA and CDR2 FQGTGA. In regard to this clone: It lacks a known antigen. No qualities accompany the bases; no much larger clone lies one base away.

CD8 naive samples were CD45RO-negative cells positively selected for CCR7, giving a CD45RA+CCR7+ population that excluded TemRA cells. The donors were healthy, HIV-negative adults who had no recently reported acute infections or vaccinations. Every donor was a Caucasian adult residing in Nashville, Tennessee, USA. After blood collection by leukapheresis, PBMCs were isolated using Ficoll-Histopaque density gradient centrifugation and then cryopreserved in the vapor phase of liquid nitrogen. Analytical flow cytometry was used to check the purity and quantity of each magnetically sorted T cell population. Genomic DNA was isolated from each sorted fraction and quantified by UV absorbance on a Nanodrop 2000c. Using the deep immunoSEQ assay, multiplex PCR amplified TCR CDR3 regions from genomic DNA. Genomic DNA extracted from each cell subset was distributed evenly over all wells of several immunoSEQ 96-well plates, and each plate served as one replicate. For sorted subsets, about 210 ng of genomic DNA, equivalent to some 33,000 T cell genomes, went into each replicate PCR. Purified libraries were quantified with a Qubit 3.0 fluorometer, sized on a Bioanalyzer 2100, and re-quantified with the KAPA Library Quantification kit. Every immunoSEQ 96-well plate was sequenced on a dedicated single-read 150-cycle Illumina NextSeq 550 flow cell. The study's processing was this. Because the immunoSEQ output held only junctional sequences and lacked quality scores, the filtering could not match the filtering applied to full-length reads. To assign V/J genes and CDR3, sequences were annotated using PyIR, a Python wrapper for IgBLAST v1.9, with IMGT germline references. Reads were removed for weak V/J assignments (E-value above 1e-6), missing CDR3, stop codons, out-of-frame junctions, or ambiguous translated residues. V3J clonotypes were defined as sequences sharing the same inferred V gene, J gene, and CDR3 amino acid sequence. Percentage overlap between repertoires was computed as shared unique clonotypes divided by the size of the smaller repertoire. RTK rarefaction, the Chao1 estimator, and Recon v2.1 estimates of unobserved clonotypes were used to assess repertoire richness. Generation probabilities were computed with OLGA for all TCRbeta clonotypes obtained by the gDNA method from several donors. TCRdb re-hosts the immuneACCESS table, in-frame sequences only. Its copies lack some clones; in the studies checked, an unresolved V gene accounts for under half of them, and the cause for the rest is not known. That table furnishes V, J and clone size, whereas the DNA furnished D and trimming. The sample has millions of clones on record, just over 90% of them singletons. The ten most abundant clones make up 1.5% to 2% of the sample.

The V and J genes are TRBV7-3 and TRBJ2-1; no D gene call is confident. The source material was naive CD8+ T cells from PBMCs. The cell subset or site label of this sample denotes: CD45RA+CCR7+. The TCR was taken from a man younger than 35 in good health. Some clones in this sample may be carry-over from other donors' samples. The DNA is as follows: TGTGCCAGCAGCTTAAGATTTATAAAGACTCACAATGAGCAGTTCTTC. Translation gives CASSLRFIKTHNEQFF.